Detailed here is one T cell receptor beta chain. This specimen comes from a study of shared clonotypes between healthy human individuals. V was cut by 0 bases and J by 5 bases, with 11 bases left in between. The CDR3 contains 15 residues. The germline CDR1 and CDR2 sequences are SGHTA and FQGNSA. Sequencing was performed with immunoSEQ multiplex PCR; in TCRdb, only in-frame clones are kept and a portion is missing. This sample has 1 million to 1.2 million clones, with roughly 77% found just once. V is TRBV7-2 and J is TRBJ1-5, with a possible D match to TRBD1 (5 bases). This clonotype originated in a man aged 18 to 30 in good health. Some clones in this sample may be carry-over from other donors' samples. The specimen was memory CD4+ T cells from PBMCs. Stated subset: CD45RA-negative fraction. The CDR3 DNA reads as TGTGCCAGCAGCTTAGCGTCGGGGGGTTATCAGCCCCAGCATTTT. It yields the protein CASSLASGGYQPQHF.